The rows below give T cell receptor beta chains drawn from one sample of a study of T cells in Graves' hyperthyroidism and ophthalmopathy. TCRdb reprocessed the multiplex PCR reads with MiXCR, giving one entry per CDR3 protein. The data hold around 600,000 distinct CDR3 sequences, with approximately 15% observed a single time. Sequencing used blood. The receptors stem from a woman aged 45 to 65 with Graves' ophthalmopathy. The CDR3 runs from the conserved cysteine through the conserved F or W. A D gene is named only where the DNA matches it firmly. Clone size is not always given. Where it is, it says once, few, many or a class for expanded clones.

DNA | CDR3 | J | D | V | size | length
TGTACCATTGGACAGGGGGTGACTGGGGCCAACGTCCTGACTTTC | CTIGQGVTGANVLTF | TRBJ2-6 | TRBD1 | TRBV15 | . | 15
TGTGCCACCAGCGCCGGACGGTCCGCGTATTCCTACGAGCAGTACTTC | CATSAGRSAYSYEQYF | TRBJ2-7 | . | TRBV15 | many | 16
TGCAGTGCTAGAGATGAGGGCTGGGACCCACGGGTTTCACCCCTCCACTTT | CSARDEGWDPRVSPLHF | TRBJ1-6 | . | TRBV20-1 | . | 17
TGTGCCAGCAACCCATCTGCTGGGGCCAACGTCCTGACTTTC | CASNPSAGANVLTF | TRBJ2-6 | . | TRBV12-3/TRBV12-4 | . | 14
TGTGCCACCGCCAGGGAAGGGGATGAAAAACTGTTTTTT | CATAREGDEKLFF | TRBJ1-4 | . | TRBV24-1 | . | 13
TGTGCCAGCAGGTATACAGGACAGTTCTACCGGCTACGCGAGCAGTACTTC | CASRYTGQFYRLREQYF | TRBJ2-7 | . | TRBV13 | many | 17
TGTGCCAGCAGCTTTTTCGTGGGGTTGGGTACAGATACGCAGTATTTT | CASSFFVGLGTDTQYF | TRBJ2-3 | . | TRBV7-9 | . | 16
TGTGCCAGCTCGCCATTATCAACCGGGTCAAATGAAGCTTTCTTT | CASSPLSTGSNEAFF | TRBJ1-1 | . | TRBV18 | many | 15
TGTGCCACCAGCAGAGGAGGACTAGCGGGGAATCGGGATACGCAGTATTTT | CATSRGGLAGNRDTQYF | TRBJ2-3 | TRBD2 | TRBV15 | many | 17
TGCGCCAGCAGCCAAGCTATCACCTCTGGAAACACCATATATTTT | CASSQAITSGNTIYF | TRBJ1-3 | . | TRBV4-3 | . | 15
TGCAGCGTTGAAGGTAGGGCCTACAATGAGCAGTTCTTC | CSVEGRAYNEQFF | TRBJ2-1 | . | TRBV29-1 | . | 13
TGTGCCAGCAGTACAACAGGGGGCGTGTATGGCTACACCTTC | CASSTTGGVYGYTF | TRBJ1-2 | TRBD1 | TRBV7-9 | many | 14
TGTGCCACCAGTGATTTCCCTGGGACTAGCGCTTACAATGAGCAGTTCTTC | CATSDFPGTSAYNEQFF | TRBJ2-1 | TRBD2 | TRBV24-1 | few | 17
TGTGCCAGCAGCTCAGAGTCTTCGGGACAGCTGTTCTTC | CASSSESSGQLFF | TRBJ2-1 | TRBD1 | TRBV11-2 | many | 13
TGTGCCAGCAGCCGCGGGACTGCCGTAGGTACGCAGTATTTT | CASSRGTAVGTQYF | TRBJ2-3 | . | TRBV6-1 | once | 14
TGTGCCAGCAGCTTGACAGGTGATGAGCAGTTCTTC | CASSLTGDEQFF | TRBJ2-1 | . | TRBV7-9 | many | 12
TGTGCCAGCAGCCAAAATCGTATGAATACGCAGTATTTT | CASSQNRMNTQYF | TRBJ2-3 | . | TRBV14 | few | 13
TGTGCCAGCAGCGTGGCCCTAGCGGTGGGGATGGAGACCCAGTACTTC | CASSVALAVGMETQYF | TRBJ2-5 | TRBD2 | TRBV9 | many | 16
TGTGCCTGGAGTGGACTAGCGGGATTGGGGGATACGCAGTATTTT | CAWSGLAGLGDTQYF | TRBJ2-3 | TRBD2 | TRBV30 | many | 15
TGCGCCAGCACCCAATCAGGGAACCGAGAGCAGTTCTTC | CASTQSGNREQFF | TRBJ2-1 | . | TRBV5-1 | few | 13
TGTGCCAGCAGTTTACAGGAATCATCCCTAGGCCCTAACTATGGCTACACCTTC | CASSLQESSLGPNYGYTF | TRBJ1-2 | . | TRBV28 | many | 18
TGTGCCAGCAGTACCCCGGACAGGGTGGGCGGAGCTTTCTTT | CASSTPDRVGGAFF | TRBJ1-1 | TRBD1 | TRBV6-1 | . | 14
TGTGCCACCAGCAGAGACTTCGTGCAGGGCGAGCAGTACTTC | CATSRDFVQGEQYF | TRBJ2-7 | . | TRBV15 | . | 14
TGTGCCAGCAGTTACCGAACCGGGGGCCAGGGTATGGCAGATACGCAGTATTTT | CASSYRTGGQGMADTQYF | TRBJ2-3 | . | TRBV6-2/TRBV6-3 | . | 18
TGCGCCAGCAGCTTGGAAGGGCAGATCGGGGAGCTGTTTTTT | CASSLEGQIGELFF | TRBJ2-2 | . | TRBV5-1 | many | 14
TGTGCCAGCATAAAGAGCGGGAGGTACCAAGAGACCCAGTACTTC | CASIKSGRYQETQYF | TRBJ2-5 | TRBD2 | TRBV6-2/TRBV6-3 | few | 15
TGTGCCAGCACTCCCCGTAGGGGGACAGGGAACACCGGGGAGCTGTTTTTT | CASTPRRGTGNTGELFF | TRBJ2-2 | TRBD1 | TRBV6-1 | many | 17
TGTGCCAGCAGTTCATCGGGACAGGGGCCTTGGGGTTGGTACTTC | CASSSSGQGPWGWYF | TRBJ2-5 | TRBD1 | TRBV28 | many | 15
TGTGCCAGCAGCTTGGGGACAGCAAGGAATTCACCCCTCCACTTT | CASSLGTARNSPLHF | TRBJ1-6 | TRBD1 | TRBV11-3 | many | 15
TGTGCCAGCACCTCCTCGGGGACTAGCGGGAGAGCCTACGAGCAGTACTTC | CASTSSGTSGRAYEQYF | TRBJ2-7 | TRBD2 | TRBV6-1 | few | 17
TGTGCCAGCAGTTTAATCCCAAACAACACTGAAGCTTTCTTT | CASSLIPNNTEAFF | TRBJ1-1 | . | TRBV12-3/TRBV12-4 | . | 14
TGTGCCTGGAGTGTACGGCGGGAGAGGGATAGTGAGCAGTTCTTC | CAWSVRRERDSEQFF | TRBJ2-1 | TRBD2 | TRBV30 | . | 15
TGTGCCAGCAGGGGACAGGGGCTAAGCGGGTACACCGGGGAGCTGTTTTTT | CASRGQGLSGYTGELFF | TRBJ2-2 | TRBD1 | TRBV27 | few | 17
TGTGCCAGCAGCTCACGACTCATACCCGGGGAGCTGTTTTTT | CASSSRLIPGELFF | TRBJ2-2 | . | TRBV11-3 | many | 14
TGTGCCAGCAGCTCGGGACTAGCGGGATTTGACAATGAGCAGTTCTTC | CASSSGLAGFDNEQFF | TRBJ2-1 | TRBD2 | TRBV5-4 | few | 16
TGCGCCAGCAGCATGTCGACTAGTTTCGTCTCTTACGAGCAGTACTTC | CASSMSTSFVSYEQYF | TRBJ2-7 | . | TRBV5-1 | many | 16
TGCAGTGCTAGTACGGGGATCCTCTATGGCTACACCTTC | CSASTGILYGYTF | TRBJ1-2 | . | TRBV20-1 | once | 13
TGTGCCAGCACTAATTTGAGGACGGCATCTGGGGCCAACGTCCTGACTTTC | CASTNLRTASGANVLTF | TRBJ2-6 | . | TRBV6-2/TRBV6-3 | many | 17
TGTGCCAGCAGTTACTACCAGGACGAGCAGTACTTC | CASSYYQDEQYF | TRBJ2-7 | . | TRBV6-1 | many | 12
TGCAGTGCTAGGGACAGGGTTTTTTCTTACGAGCAGTACTTC | CSARDRVFSYEQYF | TRBJ2-7 | TRBD1 | TRBV20-1 | many | 14
TGCGCCAGCAGCGGAACTCCCCAGGGTCTCACCGGGGAGCTGTTTTTT | CASSGTPQGLTGELFF | TRBJ2-2 | . | TRBV5-1 | . | 16
TGCAGTGCTAGAGATTGGGGGCAGGCAAATTCACCCCTCCACTTT | CSARDWGQANSPLHF | TRBJ1-6 | . | TRBV20-1 | . | 15
TGTGCCAGCAGCTTGGGGACGGGGTACCAAGAGACCCAGTACTTC | CASSLGTGYQETQYF | TRBJ2-5 | . | TRBV5-5 | few | 15
TGCGCCAGCAGCCAAGTAGCGGGAGCCCCCTCTGGGGCCAACGTCCTGACTTTC | CASSQVAGAPSGANVLTF | TRBJ2-6 | TRBD2 | TRBV4-1 | . | 18
TGTGCCGTCCAAGGGGGAGCGGGAGGGTTTCGCAATGAGCAGTTCTTC | CAVQGGAGGFRNEQFF | TRBJ2-1 | TRBD2 | TRBV10-3 | few | 16
TGCAGTGCTAGGCTAGGAGGGCCGGGGTCGGGAACGGCGAGCACAGATACGCAGTATTTT | CSARLGGPGSGTASTDTQYF | TRBJ2-3 | . | TRBV20-1 | many | 20
TGTGCCAGCAGCCCGGCCGGGAGAAGACCTGAAGCTTTCTTT | CASSPAGRRPEAFF | TRBJ1-1 | . | TRBV5-4 | many | 14
TGTGCCAGCAAGTGGGGGGCTGGCAATCAGCCCCAGCATTTT | CASKWGAGNQPQHF | TRBJ1-5 | . | TRBV28 | many | 14
TGTGCCACCGGGAACCGAACTTACACTAATGAAAAACTGTTTTTT | CATGNRTYTNEKLFF | TRBJ1-4 | . | TRBV2 | many | 15
TGTGCCAGCAGACCGATAGCGGGAGTACCCTACGAGCAGTACTTC | CASRPIAGVPYEQYF | TRBJ2-7 | TRBD2 | TRBV27 | . | 15
TGTGCCAGTATCGGGAAGCCGGGCCCGAACACCGGGGAGCTGTTTTTT | CASIGKPGPNTGELFF | TRBJ2-2 | . | TRBV19 | . | 16
TGTGCCAGCATCAAACCCCATATGACAGGGGGTTATAGCAATCAGCCCCAGCATTTT | CASIKPHMTGGYSNQPQHF | TRBJ1-5 | TRBD1 | TRBV6-4 | many | 19
TGTGCCAGCAGTAAAAAGCCGGACAGGGATACGCAGTATTTT | CASSKKPDRDTQYF | TRBJ2-3 | TRBD1 | TRBV27 | few | 14
TGTGCCAGCAGTGCACAGGGGAGGTACACCGGGGAGCTGTTTTTT | CASSAQGRYTGELFF | TRBJ2-2 | . | TRBV2 | . | 15
TGTGCCAGCAGCTTGGCCTCCGGCGGAGGTAACACTGAAGCTTTCTTT | CASSLASGGGNTEAFF | TRBJ1-1 | . | TRBV5-5 | few | 16
TGTGCCAGCAGCCAAGAATGGGGGATAGACGAAGCTTTCTTT | CASSQEWGIDEAFF | TRBJ1-1 | . | TRBV14 | . | 14
TGTGCCAGCAGCGCTCGACAGGACCCAGCTAACTATGGCTACACCTTC | CASSARQDPANYGYTF | TRBJ1-2 | . | TRBV9 | many | 16
TGTGCCAGCGGAGACAGTGGGAGCAATCAGCCCCAGCATTTT | CASGDSGSNQPQHF | TRBJ1-5 | . | TRBV12-3/TRBV12-4 | few | 14
TGTGCCAGCAGGCACGGACTAGCGGGAGTATTAACCGGGGAGCTGTTTTTT | CASRHGLAGVLTGELFF | TRBJ2-2 | TRBD2 | TRBV7-2 | many | 17
TGCGCCAGCAGCCAAGGACTAGTCTCAATAGATACGCAGTATTTT | CASSQGLVSIDTQYF | TRBJ2-3 | . | TRBV4-3 | few | 15